This entry features one TCR beta chain sequence. Its antigen is not identified. V gave up 5 bases and J gave up 0 bases, with 16 bases separating them. CDR3 size: 15 residues. Germline CDR1 is GTSNPN and CDR2 is SVGIG (reference sequence). PCR amplification relied on 60 Vbeta primers (plus 13 Jbeta primers). This table comes from immunoSEQ multiplex PCR, and its TCRdb copy is limited to in-frame clones, with some not included. There are over 150,000 clones in the sample; roughly 71% occur only once, and about 7.9% lies in the top ten. The data stem from a study of cytomegalovirus exposure and HLA in healthy donors. About the study: Among fewer than 500 genotyped donors, roughly 80% fell in the Caucasian-associated ancestry cluster. General study findings and limits: Several of the most significant clusters appeared linked to common viral pathogens, based on a later analysis. In a later analysis, a genetic analysis reported fewer productive-TCR N-insertions in an Asian-associated ancestry cluster than the cohort average. Most TCRs appeared rarely, but some public TCRs recurred in many donors.

This clonotype was sampled from a male donor in good health and CMV-seropositive. The sequenced sample was PBMCs. The rearrangement joins TRBV30 to TRBJ1-2; D is possibly TRBD1 (6 bases). The CDR3 region is CAWLSWGPTNYGYTF. The CDR3 nucleotides read TGTGCCTGGCTATCCTGGGGGCCCACTAACTATGGCTACACCTTC.